This T cell receptor beta chain was recorded in a study of blood T cell repertoires in COVID-19. Profiling relied on immunoSEQ multiplex PCR, and the TCRdb table lists in-frame clones only, not all of them. Altogether roughly 24,000 clones are present, roughly 85% being singletons, with the ten largest covering under 35%. V was pared by 7 bases and J by 1 base, with 16 bases between. There are 15 residues in the CDR3. The germline V gene has CDR1 MNHEY and CDR2 SVGAGI. The TCR comes from a human donor in a cohort sampled during active COVID-19. The chain carries TRBV6-5 and TRBJ1-1, with D maybe TRBD1 (6 bases). The sample comprised peripheral blood. The CDR3 here is CASTPRGRGNTEAFF. CDR3 in DNA: TGTGCCAGCACCCCCCGCGGCAGGGGGAACACTGAAGCTTTCTTT.